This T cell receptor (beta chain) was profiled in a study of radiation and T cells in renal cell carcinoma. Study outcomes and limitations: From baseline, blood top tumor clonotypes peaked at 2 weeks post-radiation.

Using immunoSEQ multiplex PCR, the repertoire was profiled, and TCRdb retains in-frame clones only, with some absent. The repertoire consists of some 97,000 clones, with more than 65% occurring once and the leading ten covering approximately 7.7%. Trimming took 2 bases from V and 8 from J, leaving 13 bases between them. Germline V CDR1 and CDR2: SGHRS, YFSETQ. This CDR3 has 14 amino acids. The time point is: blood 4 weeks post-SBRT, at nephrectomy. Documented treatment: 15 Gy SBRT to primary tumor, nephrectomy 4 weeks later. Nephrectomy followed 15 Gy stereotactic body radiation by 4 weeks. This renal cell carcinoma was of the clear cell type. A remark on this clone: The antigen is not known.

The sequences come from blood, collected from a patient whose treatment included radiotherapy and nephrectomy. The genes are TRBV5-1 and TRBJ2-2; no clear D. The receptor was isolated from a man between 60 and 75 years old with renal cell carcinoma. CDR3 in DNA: TGCGCCAGCAGCTTAGCCCTGGGCGGTGGGGAGCTGTTTTTT. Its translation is CASSLALGGGELFF.